This T cell receptor (beta chain) derives from a study of T cells in Graves' hyperthyroidism and ophthalmopathy. Study-level information: Peripheral blood was acquired at first diagnosis, ahead of any therapy whatsoever.

The source material, RNA transcripts, was used to amplify TCR beta CDR3 regions. During a first-round RT-PCR of the TCR CDR3, the HTBI primer set was used. TCRdb reprocessed the multiplex PCR reads via MiXCR and lists one record per CDR3 protein. The sample shows about 180,000 distinct CDR3 sequences, about a sixth of them seen only once. This clonotype was counted many times. Its matching antigen is unknown. V lost 2 bases and J 4 bases, leaving 12 bases between the germline ends. The length of the CDR3 is 14 residues. Per the germline V gene, CDR1 is SGDLS and CDR2 is YYNGEE. Whole-study results and caveats: In the analysis, a 13 V-J model separated ophthalmopathy from stable hyperthyroidism.

The material sequenced was blood. This TCR came from a woman between 45 and 65 years old with Graves' hyperthyroidism. This chain connects TRBV9 to TRBJ1-1, with D possibly being TRBD1 (6 bases). CDR3 sequence reads: CASSVSGGSTEAFF. The CDR3 nucleotides read TGTGCCAGCAGCGTTTCGGGGGGCTCCACTGAAGCTTTCTTT.